A selection of T cell receptor beta chains follows, all from one sample in a study of CD8+CD57+ T cells in acquired aplastic anemia. MiXCR, applied by TCRdb to the reads, yields one record per CDR3 protein. Here the sample spans about 68,000 distinct CDR3 sequences, 45% to 55% being singletons. Specimen: sorted CD4+, CD8+, or CD8+CD57+ T cells (not recorded which) from PBMCs. Every receptor here comes from a human donor in good health, serving as a control. CDR3s include the opening cysteine and the closing phenylalanine or tryptophan. The D gene is left open where the match is weak. Clone size is not always given. Where it is, it says once, few, many or a class for expanded clones.

j_call v_call clone_size d_call cdr3_nt cdr3_aa
TRBJ2-1 TRBV19 - - TGTGCCTGGAGTGCGTCCGGGGCATTCGAGCAGTTCTTC CAWSASGAFEQFF
TRBJ1-1 TRBV12-3/TRBV12-4 many TRBD1 TGTGCCAGCAGCATGGGACAGCTAACCATGAACACTGAAGCTTTCTTT CASSMGQLTMNTEAFF
TRBJ1-6 TRBV12-3/TRBV12-4 - TRBD1 TGTGCCAGCAGCGGACAGGCCAATTCACCCCTCCACTTT CASSGQANSPLHF
TRBJ2-7 TRBV20-1 - - TGCAGTGCGCGGCAAGAATACGAGCAGTACTTC CSARQEYEQYF
TRBJ2-3 TRBV19 - TRBD1 TGTGCCAGTAGTGAGACAGGGGGCACAGATACGCAGTATTTT CASSETGGTDTQYF
TRBJ2-7 TRBV10-3 - - TGTGCCATCAGTGCATCGGACGGAACCTACGAGCAGTACTTC CAISASDGTYEQYF
TRBJ2-1 TRBV10-3 few - TGTGCCATCAGTGCCGGGGGGCGAGGATACAATGAGCAGTTCTTC CAISAGGRGYNEQFF
TRBJ2-3 TRBV29-1 - TRBD2 TGCAGCACACTAGGCGCCGGGGGGGATACGCAGTATTTT CSTLGAGGDTQYF
TRBJ1-6 TRBV2 - TRBD1 TGTGCCAGCAGTGAGGGTCAGACAGGGGTTTATAATTCACCCCTCCACTTT CASSEGQTGVYNSPLHF
TRBJ2-7 TRBV10-3 - TRBD1 TGTGCCATCAGGGAACAGGGGATGGACTACGAGCAGTACTTC CAIREQGMDYEQYF
TRBJ2-3 TRBV9 - - TGTGCCAGCAGCGTAGCGCGGGGTGGGACAGATACGCAGTATTTT CASSVARGGTDTQYF
TRBJ2-7 TRBV5-4 many TRBD1 TGTGCCAGCAGCTCCAACACCGGGACAGATCTTTACGAGCAGTACTTC CASSSNTGTDLYEQYF
TRBJ2-7 TRBV15 - TRBD2 TGTGCCACCAGCAGAGATAGGCGGGAGGGCCTCTACGAGCAGTACTTC CATSRDRREGLYEQYF
TRBJ2-3 TRBV29-1 - TRBD1 TGCAGCGTTTCAACCCGGGACAGCGACACGACGGGAGATACGCAGTATTTT CSVSTRDSDTTGDTQYF
TRBJ2-6 TRBV19 - - TGTGCCAGTAGTATGCACTCTGGGGCCAACGTCCTGACTTTC CASSMHSGANVLTF
TRBJ1-4 TRBV12-3/TRBV12-4 many - TGTGCCAGCAGCCGGCGACTGGATGAAAAACTGTTTTTT CASSRRLDEKLFF
TRBJ2-1 TRBV5-6 many - TGTGCCAGCAGCTTGTTAAGCCAGCAGTACAATGAGCAGTTCTTC CASSLLSQQYNEQFF
TRBJ2-5 TRBV12-3/TRBV12-4 many TRBD1 TGTGCCAGCAGTCCCGACAGGGGAGTTGACCAAGAGACCCAGTACTTC CASSPDRGVDQETQYF
TRBJ1-1 TRBV19 few - TGTGCCAGTAGTTATGCCTCCGCGAACACTGAAGCTTTCTTT CASSYASANTEAFF
TRBJ1-1 TRBV27 - - TGTGCCAGCTTAAAAGTTGGTTGGGGGAACGCTGAAGCTTTCTTT CASLKVGWGNAEAFF
TRBJ1-4 TRBV27 few - TGTGCCAGCAGACCAGCGGGGGAGGGGACAACTAATGAAAAACTGTTTTTT CASRPAGEGTTNEKLFF
TRBJ2-1 TRBV20-1 - TRBD1 TGCAGTGCTAGAGATCAAGGGGGCGTCTACAATGAGCAGTTCTTC CSARDQGGVYNEQFF
TRBJ2-3 TRBV5-1 - TRBD1 TGCGCCAGCAGCGTGGGACAGACCACAGATACGCAGTACTTT CASSVGQTTDTQYF
TRBJ2-1 TRBV29-1 - - TGCAGCGTTGAAGGCCAGTGGTTACGGCACAATGAGCAGTTCTTC CSVEGQWLRHNEQFF
TRBJ1-5 TRBV27 many - TGTGCCAGCCGAGGACAGTTAAATCAGCCCCAGCATTTT CASRGQLNQPQHF
TRBJ1-1 TRBV6-5 few TRBD1 TGTGCCAGCAGTTACGAGACAGGGGAGACTGAAGCTTTCTTT CASSYETGETEAFF
TRBJ2-7 TRBV20-1 many TRBD2 TGCAGTGCTAGAATCCGGACTAGCGGGAGGTACGAGCAGTACTTC CSARIRTSGRYEQYF
TRBJ2-3 TRBV4-2 - TRBD2 TGTGCCAGCAGCCCCGGCAGGAGGCTAGCGGGGGTGGATTCCACAGATACGCAGTATTTT CASSPGRRLAGVDSTDTQYF
TRBJ2-1 TRBV5-1 many TRBD2 TGCGCCAGCAGCCACCTCCTAGCGGGGGGGTTTAGTGAGCAGTTCTTC CASSHLLAGGFSEQFF
TRBJ2-1 TRBV12-3/TRBV12-4 many - TGTGCCAGCAAGTTACGTGAGCAGTTCTTC CASKLREQFF
TRBJ2-1 TRBV5-1 - - TGCGCCAGCAGCGTGGCAGGGGGGATGGATGAGCAGTTCTTC CASSVAGGMDEQFF
TRBJ2-7 TRBV7-9 many - TGTGCCAGCAGCTTAGCGGGGCCAACCGCCTACGAGCAGTACTTC CASSLAGPTAYEQYF
TRBJ2-5 TRBV19 - - TGTGCCAGTAGTATAGGAAGGAGACAAGAGACCCAGTACTTC CASSIGRRQETQYF
TRBJ2-3 TRBV2 - - TGTGCCGCCGCGCAACTCAGGACAGATACGCAGTATTTT CAAAQLRTDTQYF
TRBJ2-7 TRBV5-8 many - TGTGCCAGCAGCTTGGGGGGAATCTACGAGCAGTACTTC CASSLGGIYEQYF
TRBJ2-1 TRBV7-9 - - TGTGCCAGCAGCACGGCAACAGCCCCCGGGCTGTTCTTC CASSTATAPGLFF
TRBJ2-1 TRBV10-3 - TRBD2 TGTGCCATCACTGGGGAGACTAGCGGGAGTTACAATGAGCAGTTCTTC CAITGETSGSYNEQFF
TRBJ2-1 TRBV9 - TRBD1 TGTGCCAGCAGCTTAGGGTATGGGACAGATTACAATGAGCAGTTCTTC CASSLGYGTDYNEQFF
TRBJ1-1 TRBV20-1 - TRBD1 TGCAGTGCTAGAGATGGGGACAGGGAGACTGAAGCTTTCTTT CSARDGDRETEAFF
TRBJ1-2 TRBV5-1 - TRBD1 TGCGCCAGCAGGAACCAGGGGGCACTTAACTATGGCTACACCTTC CASRNQGALNYGYTF
TRBJ1-1 TRBV29-1 few TRBD1 TGCAGCGTTCTTCTAGGAATGACAGGGCGGTTGAACACTGAAGCTTTCTTT CSVLLGMTGRLNTEAFF
TRBJ2-2 TRBV10-3 - TRBD2 TGTGCCATCAGTGCGGGGGGGCTAGCCGGGGAGCTGTTTTTT CAISAGGLAGELFF
TRBJ1-4 TRBV7-8 - TRBD1 TGTGCCAGCAGCTTAGTTCGGGGGACAGCTGAAAAACTGTTTTTT CASSLVRGTAEKLFF
TRBJ1-2 TRBV7-9 medium-sized - TGTGCCAGCAGTTTAGACAGTACCTATGGCTACACCTTC CASSLDSTYGYTF
TRBJ2-1 TRBV7-3 - TRBD1 TGTGCCAGTAAACCCAGGGGGCCGGGACACAATGAGCAGTTCTTC CASKPRGPGHNEQFF
TRBJ2-1 TRBV25-1 few TRBD2 TGTGCCAGCAGTGAAGGGCGGCTAGCGGGGGTCGATGAGCAGTTCTTC CASSEGRLAGVDEQFF
TRBJ2-7 TRBV24-1 - - TGTGCCACCAGTGATTCGGCAGACTCCTACGAGCAGTACTTC CATSDSADSYEQYF
TRBJ2-3 TRBV5-4 few - TGTGCCAGCAGCTTGGAACTCTCAGGGGACCTCACAGATACGCAGTATTTT CASSLELSGDLTDTQYF
TRBJ2-1 TRBV9 many TRBD2 TGTGCCAGCAGCCAACTAGCGGAATCCTACAATGAGCAGTTCTTC CASSQLAESYNEQFF
TRBJ1-2 TRBV3-1 few TRBD1 TGTGCCAGCAGCCAGTTCCGGGACAGGGGGCGCGTGCACTATGGCTACACCTTC CASSQFRDRGRVHYGYTF
TRBJ2-1 TRBV2 - TRBD2 TGTGCCAGCAGCGCAGGACTAGCGGGGCTAAATGAGCAGTTCTTC CASSAGLAGLNEQFF
TRBJ2-2 TRBV15 medium-sized - TGTGCCACCAGCAGAGATGGCCAGGGGAACACCGGGGAGCTGTTTTTT CATSRDGQGNTGELFF
TRBJ2-7 TRBV2 - TRBD1 TGTGCCAGCAGTGGTTCGACAGGGGGCGAGCAGTACTTC CASSGSTGGEQYF
TRBJ2-5 TRBV14 many - TGTGCCAGCAGCCAAGAGGGCTATTCAGAGACCCAGTACTTC CASSQEGYSETQYF
TRBJ2-3 TRBV10-1 - TRBD1 TGCGCCAGCAGTGAGTCGAGGGGGACAGGGAGAGATACGCAGTATTTT CASSESRGTGRDTQYF